Detailed here is one T cell receptor beta chain. The data were obtained in a study of blood T cell repertoires in COVID-19. Background on the study: Samples representing acute and convalescent COVID-19 were sourced from the United States, Italy and Spain. Sample material is recorded as cDNA or gDNA derived from T cells, B-cell-depleted T cells, or PBMCs.

V dropped 5 bases and J dropped 0 bases, with 13 bases sitting between them. Germline V gene lookup returns CDR1 SGHRS and CDR2 YFSETQ. The CDR3 is made up of 15 amino acids. As handled by the study authors: It was from reference gene primer amplification that nucleated cell counts were estimated. Assay used: immunoSEQ multiplex PCR; TCRdb lists only in-frame clones, some missing. The V and J calls and clone size come from that table; D and trimming were worked out from the DNA. The sample has about 160,000 clones, around four fifths seen once; the top ten hold 2.8%. Sequences were obtained from peripheral blood. This TCR was sampled from a man aged 65 to 79 with acute or convalescent COVID-19. V and J are TRBV5-1 and TRBJ2-3; perhaps TRBD1 as D (5 bases). The CDR3 nucleotides are TGCGCCAGCAGAAGGGGTCCCTTTAGCACAGATACGCAGTATTTT. This codes for CASRRGPFSTDTQYF.